These 4 T cell receptor beta chains originate from one sample sequenced in a study of T cells in Graves' hyperthyroidism and ophthalmopathy. Amplified TCR beta CDR3 regions derived from RNA transcripts. Carried out on the TCR CDR3, a first-round RT-PCR used the HTBI primer set. TCRdb analysed the multiplex PCR reads with MiXCR anew, one entry per CDR3 protein. The sample consists of roughly 500,000 distinct CDR3 sequences, about 45% of them appearing once. Sequencing input: peripheral blood or thyroid tissue (not recorded which). The source is an adult woman with Graves' disease, either hyperthyroidism or ophthalmopathy (not recorded which).

The genes are TRBV5-1 and TRBJ1-1; the match to TRBD1 covers 7 bases. This CDR3 has 13 residues. V was clipped by 2 bases and J by 7 bases; unmatched bases: 5. Germline CDR1 is SGHRS and CDR2 is YFSETQ. The CDR3 here is CASSLQGMDEAFF. The CDR3 DNA sequence: TGCGCCAGCAGCTTACAGGGGATGGATGAAGCTTTCTTT.

This chain links TRBV29-1 with TRBJ1-2; D is unresolved. CDR1 is SQVTM, CDR2 ANQGSEA, per germline. The CDR3 extends over 12 amino acids. V was clipped by 2 bases and J by 5 bases, with 9 bases between them. CDR3 sequence (DNA): TGCAGCGTTGAAACAGAAATGTATGGCTACACCTTC. It translates to CSVETEMYGYTF.

This chain connects TRBV7-2 to TRBJ1-6; 7 bases agree with TRBD1. With 6 bases clipped from V and 10 bases from J, the junction kept 9 bases outside the gene matches. The CDR3 totals 14 residues. CDR1 is SGHTA, CDR2 FQGNSA, per germline. The CDR3 sequence: CASRNRGSDSPLHF. The CDR3 region has the DNA TGTGCCAGCAGGAACAGGGGCTCTGACTCACCCCTCCACTTT.

This rearrangement joins TRBV20-1 to TRBJ2-2; 10 nucleotides agree with TRBD2. V lost 6 bases, J lost 4 bases, and 5 bases stayed unmatched. The germline gives CDR1 DFQATT, CDR2 SNEGSKA (reference sequence). The CDR3 loop spans 14 amino acids. The CDR3 DNA sequence: TGCAGTGCAAAAGCGGGAGGGGGCACCGGGGAGCTGTTTTTT. Its protein is CSAKAGGGTGELFF.